The sequence of this T cell receptor (beta chain) was determined in a study of blood T cell repertoires in COVID-19. Study information: Sources were T cells, B-cell-depleted T cells, or PBMCs; the material itself was cDNA or gDNA.

Germline V gene data show CDR1 as MNHNY and CDR2 as SVGAGI (reference sequence). The CDR3 sequence is 15 residues long. V lost 1 base, J lost 3 bases, and 5 bases stayed unmatched. Original data processing: Nucleated cell number was recorded as an estimate derived from reference gene primer amplification. Here immunoSEQ multiplex PCR was the method, and the copy in TCRdb shows in-frame clones only, minus some. For V, J and clone size, that table is used; D and trimming come from the DNA. The sample records roughly 75,000 clones, roughly 70% being singletons. The chain combines TRBV6-6 with TRBJ1-1; 7 nucleotides align to TRBD1. Sequencing was performed on peripheral blood. The receptor was isolated from a human donor with acute or convalescent COVID-19. The donor label of this sample is uncertain. CDR3 coding DNA: TGTGCCAGCAGTTACTACCCAGGGGGAGACACTGAAGCTTTCTTT. Its translation: CASSYYPGGDTEAFF.